A selection of T cell receptor beta chains follows, all from one sample in a study of CD8 T cells in Susac syndrome. Using its own MiXCR run on the immunoSEQ multiplex PCR reads, TCRdb lists one record per CDR3 protein. The table records approximately 190,000 distinct CDR3 sequences, around 93% of them present only once. Material: CD8+ T cells from PBMCs. The receptors here all came from a human donor with Susac syndrome. CDR3s include the opening cysteine and the closing phenylalanine or tryptophan. D genes are given only for firm matches. Not every row has a clone size; where given, it reads once, few, many or a size class.

j_call v_call d_call clone_size cdr3_nt cdr3_aa
TRBJ2-3 TRBV7-2 - - TGTGCCAGCAGCTTAGACGAATCGCCAGATACGCAGTATTTT CASSLDESPDTQYF
TRBJ1-1 TRBV7-8 - - TGTGCCAGCAGCCCCCGATCCTACAACACTGAAGCTTTCTTT CASSPRSYNTEAFF
TRBJ1-2 TRBV3-1 - - TGTGCCAGCAGCCAAGATCTTACTAACTATGGCTACACCTTC CASSQDLTNYGYTF
TRBJ2-7 TRBV5-6 - - TGTGCCAGCAGCTCTACACTAGGGGTCTACGAGCAGTACTTC CASSSTLGVYEQYF
TRBJ2-5 TRBV24-1 - - TGTGCCACCAGTGTTCTAGACAGGAGGGGCCAAGAGACCCAGTACTTC CATSVLDRRGQETQYF
TRBJ2-5 TRBV7-3 - once TGTGCCAGCAGCTTAAATGGGGGGGAGACCCAGTACTTC CASSLNGGETQYF
TRBJ2-7 TRBV6-5 TRBD1 - TGTGCCAGCAGTTACTCGATAGGACAGGGGGCGCATCCCTACGAGCAGTACTTC CASSYSIGQGAHPYEQYF
TRBJ2-1 TRBV7-2 - - TGTGCCAGCAGCTTAGGTAGTAGAATAGGACCGAACAATGAGCAGTTCTTC CASSLGSRIGPNNEQFF
TRBJ2-1 TRBV7-3 TRBD2 - TGTGCCAGCAGCTTAATTGCGGGGGGCGATCATGAGCAGTTCTTC CASSLIAGGDHEQFF
TRBJ1-3 TRBV30 - - TGTGCCTGGAGCGCAGGGGTCTCTGGAAACACCATATATTTT CAWSAGVSGNTIYF
TRBJ2-5 TRBV7-9 TRBD1 - TGTGCCAGCAGCTCGACTTCGGGACAGGGAAGCGAGACCCAGTACTTC CASSSTSGQGSETQYF
TRBJ2-1 TRBV6-5 - - TGTGCCAGCAGTTCCCGGACTCGATTGGATGAGCAGTTCTTC CASSSRTRLDEQFF
TRBJ2-7 TRBV5-6 - - TGTGCCAGCAGCTCCGGAGGGACCTCCTACGAGCAGTACTTC CASSSGGTSYEQYF
TRBJ2-1 TRBV19 TRBD1 - TGTGCCAGTAGTATAGAATCTTTGGGGGACAGGGCGGATGAGCAGTTCTTC CASSIESLGDRADEQFF
TRBJ2-1 TRBV7-7 - - TGTGCTAGCAGCTTGGATAATTGGACCCGGGACATACCTCTCAATGAGCAGTTCTTC CASSLDNWTRDIPLNEQFF
TRBJ2-3 TRBV2 - - TGTGCCAGCAGTGAAAGGTGGGGCGGAAGCACAGATACGCAGTATTTT CASSERWGGSTDTQYF
TRBJ2-3 TRBV13 TRBD2 - TGTGCCAGCAGCCAACTAGCGCCCAGCACAGATACGCAGTATTTT CASSQLAPSTDTQYF
TRBJ2-1 TRBV5-1 - - TGCGCCAGCAGCGAGGGGGAGTTCTACAATGAGCAGTTCTTC CASSEGEFYNEQFF
TRBJ1-2 TRBV30 TRBD1 - TGTGCCTGGAGTACAGGGGGTTGGAATGGCTACACCTTC CAWSTGGWNGYTF
TRBJ2-1 TRBV6-5 TRBD2 - TGTGCCAGCAAGTTTGGGACTAGCGGAAACAATGAGCAGTTCTTC CASKFGTSGNNEQFF
TRBJ2-1 TRBV7-9 TRBD2 - TGTGCCAGCAGCCAAGGGACTAGCGTGCAGTTCTTC CASSQGTSVQFF
TRBJ1-5 TRBV18 - - TGTGCCAGCTCACGAAACCCAAGCAATCAGCCCCAGCATTTT CASSRNPSNQPQHF
TRBJ1-1 TRBV29-1 - - TGCAGCGTAATCCAGGGAGTTGAAGCTTTCTTT CSVIQGVEAFF
TRBJ2-3 TRBV4-1 - - TGCGCCAGCAGCCGCTCCCCGGGACCTCAGGATACGCAGTATTTT CASSRSPGPQDTQYF
TRBJ2-2 TRBV2 - - TGTGCCAGCAGTGATGGGGGAGGAACCGGGGAGCTGTTTTTT CASSDGGGTGELFF
TRBJ2-5 TRBV12-3/TRBV12-4 TRBD2 - TGTGCCAGCCCCGGGGGGGATGAGACCCAGTACTTC CASPGGDETQYF
TRBJ1-1 TRBV4-1 - - TGCGCCAGCAGCCAAGATCTGCTCGGATATGAAGCTTTCTTT CASSQDLLGYEAFF
TRBJ1-2 TRBV24-1 TRBD1 - TGTGCCACCAGTGATTCGGACAGGGGAGGCTACACCTTC CATSDSDRGGYTF
TRBJ1-5 TRBV4-1 - - TGCGCCAGCAGCCAAGGGGTCGTGCGGAATCAGCCCCAGCATTTT CASSQGVVRNQPQHF
TRBJ2-7 TRBV6-5 - once TGTGCCAGCAGTTACGAGTCTCGTTCCTACGAGCAGTACTTC CASSYESRSYEQYF
TRBJ1-1 TRBV20-1 - - TGCAGTGCTAGTGACGGAGAGGTTCCTGAAGCTTTCTTT CSASDGEVPEAFF
TRBJ2-5 TRBV18 TRBD2 - TGTGCCAGCTCACCTCTACTAGCGGGGGCCCAAGAGACCCAGTACTTC CASSPLLAGAQETQYF
TRBJ1-2 TRBV5-1 - - TGCGCCAGCAGGAGCTCAGGGACTAACTATGGCTACACCTTC CASRSSGTNYGYTF
TRBJ2-3 TRBV30 - few TGTGCCTGGAGTGTGACCTGGGATACGCAGTATTTT CAWSVTWDTQYF
TRBJ2-1 TRBV6-1 - - TGTGCCAGCAGTCCCAGAGTGGCGGACGCCTACAATGAGCAGTTCTTC CASSPRVADAYNEQFF
TRBJ2-3 TRBV13 - - TGTGCCAGCAGCCCCTCTAGGAGGTCGGGCACAGATACGCAGTATTTT CASSPSRRSGTDTQYF
TRBJ2-5 TRBV4-1 - - TGCGCCAGCAGCCAAGTTGGAGGGCGAGAGACCCAGTACTTC CASSQVGGRETQYF
TRBJ2-1 TRBV3-1 TRBD1 - TGTGCCAGCAGCATACCAGGGGGTGAGCAGTTCTTC CASSIPGGEQFF
TRBJ2-3 TRBV20-1 - - TGCAGTGCTAGAGGCCAGGGCGTAGATACGCAGTATTTT CSARGQGVDTQYF
TRBJ2-3 TRBV9 TRBD2 once TGTGCCAGCAGCCGGGGGGGGAGTGATACGCAGTATTTT CASSRGGSDTQYF
TRBJ2-2 TRBV28 - - TGTGCCAGCAGTTTAAGGGTAGTACGCACCGGGGAGCTGTTTTTT CASSLRVVRTGELFF
TRBJ2-4 TRBV24-1 TRBD1 - TGTGCCACCAGTGACACAACAGGGGATGGTGTTGACATTCAGTACTTC CATSDTTGDGVDIQYF
TRBJ1-4 TRBV30 - - TGTGCCTGGAGTCCGGGGACAAATGAAAAACTGTTTTTT CAWSPGTNEKLFF
TRBJ2-1 TRBV12-3/TRBV12-4 - - TGTGCCAGCAGTACACCGGGGGCGAGGTACAATGAGCAGTTCTTC CASSTPGARYNEQFF
TRBJ2-4 TRBV7-9 TRBD1 - TGTGCCAGCAGCTCCAGGGGGAAGAACATTCAGTACTTC CASSSRGKNIQYF
TRBJ2-7 TRBV28 - - TGTGCCAGCAGTTGGGACGACTACGAGCAGTACTTC CASSWDDYEQYF
TRBJ2-7 TRBV3-1 - once TGTGCCAGCAGCCAAGAGGGGGAGTTCTACGAGCAGTACTTC CASSQEGEFYEQYF
TRBJ2-3 TRBV20-1 TRBD2 once TGCAGTGCTAGGGATCAATGGGGGGGTCAGGGAGATACGCAGTATTTT CSARDQWGGQGDTQYF
TRBJ2-3 TRBV13 - - TGTGCCAGCAGCTTAAGGGGCAGCGCAGATACGCAGTATTTT CASSLRGSADTQYF
TRBJ2-7 TRBV9 - once TGTGCCAGCAGCGAGGGATCCTGGGGGGCGAGGGAGCAGTACTTC CASSEGSWGAREQYF
TRBJ1-6 TRBV20-1 - - TGCAGTGCTTCAGGGGATTCCTCCTATAATTCACCCCTCCACTTT CSASGDSSYNSPLHF
TRBJ2-7 TRBV4-2 - - TGTGCCAGCAGCCAGGAGGGCCCCCAGACTAGTAGGGTCAACGAGCAGTACTTC CASSQEGPQTSRVNEQYF
TRBJ1-4 TRBV5-4 - - TGTGCCAGCAGCACCGGCAGCAGCGATGAAAAACTGTTTTTT CASSTGSSDEKLFF